Following are 30 T cell receptor beta chains from one sample sequenced in a study of shared clonotypes between healthy human individuals. Sequencing used immunoSEQ multiplex PCR; TCRdb keeps in-frame clones, though not all of them. The sample includes 500,000 or so clones, 90% to 96% of them seen just once. Source material: naive CD4+ T cells sorted from blood. Sample subset: CD45RA+ positively selected. The receptors derive from a woman between 25 and 40 years old in good health.

This sequence joins TRBV21-1 and TRBJ2-1; the table calls TRBD2, which could not be checked here. TRBV21-1 is classified as a pseudogene. The CDR3 contains 13 residues. CDR3: CASSKECRNEQFF. The DNA of the CDR3 is TGTGCCAGCAGCAAAGAATGCCGGAATGAGCAGTTCTTC.

This sequence joins TRBV5-1 and TRBJ2-1; a possible D gene is TRBD1 (5 bases). Trimming took 0 bases from V and 8 from J, leaving 18 bases between them. This CDR3 is 16 amino acids long. Germline CDR1 reads SGHRS; CDR2 reads YFSETQ. In nucleotides, the CDR3 is TGCGCCAGCAGCTTGGCCTTAAAGGGGATTAGGGATGAGCAGTTCTTC. This encodes CASSLALKGIRDEQFF.

The gene calls are TRBV27 and TRBJ2-2, with D tentatively TRBD2 (6 bases). Trimming stripped 3 bases from V and 0 bases from J, with 11 bases between. Per germline, CDR1 MNHEY and CDR2 SMNVEV (reference sequence). The CDR3 has 16 residues. The CDR3 region has the DNA TGTGCCAGCAGTTTCCTAGCGAACGCGAACACCGGGGAGCTGTTTTTT. This translates into CASSFLANANTGELFF.

The chain employs TRBV11-3 and TRBJ2-5; 7 bases are shared with TRBD1. Germline V CDR1 and CDR2: SGHNT, YENEEA. The CDR3 length is 12 residues. V gave up 5 bases and J gave up 7 bases; unmatched junction bases: 4. CDR3 sequence (DNA): TGTGCCAGCAGCCAAGGGGGCGGGACCCAGTACTTC. Translated: CASSQGGGTQYF.

J is TRBJ2-7 and V is TRBV21-1; the table's D call of TRBD2 was not tested on the DNA. TRBV21-1 is a pseudogene locus. The CDR3 is made up of 21 amino acids. The DNA of the CDR3 is TGTGCCAGCAGCAAAGTTCGAAGGGGAAGAATTGGACTAGCGGGCTCCTACGAGCAGTACTTC. Translated: CASSKVRRGRIGLAGSYEQYF.

The rearrangement joins TRBV9 to TRBJ2-5, with 8 bases that match TRBD2. This CDR3 is 18 amino acids long. Germline CDR1 is SGDLS and CDR2 is YYNGEE. Losses at the gene ends were 9 bases for V and 5 bases for J; bases not matched to a gene: 24. This CDR3 reads CATLRGGEVCRELETQYF. CDR3 bases: TGTGCCACCCTTCGGGGGGGTGAGGTGTGTAGGGAGTTGGAGACCCAGTACTTC.

This clone was counted a few times. The chain has TRBV11-2 and TRBJ1-5, with 8 bases matching TRBD1. This CDR3 is built from 14 residues. Germline V lookup: CDR1 SGHAT, CDR2 FQNNGV. Unmatched junction bases numbered 6, after V lost 4 bases and J lost 7 bases. The CDR3 DNA reads TGTGCCAGCAGCTCGGACAGGGACTGGCAGCCCCAGCATTTT. Its translation: CASSSDRDWQPQHF.

The CDR3 sequence: CASSFPTRNPYEQYF. The CDR3 DNA sequence: TGTGCCAGCAGCTTTCCAACGCGGAACCCATACGAGCAGTACTTC. The chain combines TRBV7-2 with TRBJ2-7; D is uncertain. Trimming took 3 bases from V and 4 from J, leaving 16 bases between them. Germline lookup yields CDR1 SGHTA and CDR2 FQGNSA. The CDR3 length is 15 residues.

This clone appeared a few times. The chain has TRBV21-1 and TRBJ1-5. TRBV21-1 is flagged as a pseudogene. The CDR3 spans 13 residues. Here the CDR3 reads CAIEEGSNQPQHF. The CDR3 DNA sequence: TGTGCCATAGAGGAGGGGAGCAATCAGCCCCAGCATTTT.

The chain carries TRBV10-3 and TRBJ2-5; 12 bases fit TRBD2. V lost 7 bases, J lost 6 bases, and 9 bases stayed unmatched. This CDR3 is 15 amino acids long. Per germline, CDR1 ENHRY and CDR2 SYGVKD. The CDR3 DNA reads as TGTGCCATCATGACCGGGACTAGCGGGCCGCAGACCCAGTACTTC. Translated, it gives CAIMTGTSGPQTQYF.

The chain uses TRBV6-6 and TRBJ2-1; TRBD2 is a possible D gene (6 bases). V was shortened by 8 bases and J by 0 bases, with 14 bases between the two germline ends. This CDR3 is 15 amino acids long. CDR1 is MNHNY, CDR2 SVGAGI, per germline (reference sequence). CDR3 in amino acids: CASLPSANSYNEQFF. The DNA for the CDR3 is TGTGCCAGCCTACCTAGCGCTAACTCCTACAATGAGCAGTTCTTC.

J is TRBJ1-5 and V is TRBV28; 9 bases fit TRBD1. The CDR3 consists of 15 residues. CDR1 is MDHEN and CDR2 is SYDVKM in the germline V gene. The V gene end was trimmed by 5 bases and the J gene end by 6 bases; junction bases not matched to a gene: 8. The CDR3 DNA reads TGTGCCAGCAGTGCGTCAGGACAGGGGCCTCAGCCCCAGCATTTT. Amino acid sequence: CASSASGQGPQPQHF.

The V and J genes are TRBV15 and TRBJ1-6; 7 bases map to TRBD1. Germline V lookup: CDR1 LNHNV, CDR2 YYDKDF (reference sequence). V shed 3 bases, J shed 4 bases, and the junction held 0 bases outside the gene matches. CDR3 length: 14 residues. CDR3 nucleotides: TGTGCCACCAGCAGGACAGGGTATAATTCACCCCTCCACTTT. It specifies CATSRTGYNSPLHF.

V and J are TRBV19 and TRBJ2-7; maybe TRBD1 (5 bases). The CDR3 extends over 14 amino acids. The ends were cut back, 7 bases at V and 0 bases at J, with 13 bases in the middle. CDR1 is LNHDA and CDR2 is SQIVND in the germline V gene (reference sequence). This chain's CDR3 is CASTLTESSYEQYF. The CDR3 DNA reads TGTGCCAGTACCCTGACAGAAAGCTCCTACGAGCAGTACTTC.

This chain uses TRBV5-4 with TRBJ2-3, with unresolved D. The CDR3 consists of 12 residues. Deletions cut 4 bases from V and 5 bases from J, with 8 bases between. In germline, CDR1 is SGHNT, CDR2 YYREEE (reference sequence). The CDR3 region is CASSRPQDTQYF. The DNA for the CDR3 is TGTGCCAGCAGCCGACCCCAAGATACGCAGTATTTT. Full variable domain (rest looked up from reference TRBV5-4 and TRBJ2-3): ETGVTQSPTHLIKTRGQQVTLRCSSQSGHNTVSWYQQALGQGPQFIFQYYREEENGRGNFPPRFSGLQFPNYSSELNVNALELDDSALYLCASSRPQDTQYFGPGTRLTVL.

The gene calls are TRBV25-1 and TRBJ2-7; 7 bases map to TRBD1. This CDR3 has 13 amino acids. Germline V lookup: CDR1 MGHDK, CDR2 SYGVNS. V lost 6 bases to trimming and J lost 6 bases; unmatched junction nucleotides: 8. CDR3 sequence (DNA): TGTGCCAGCAGGGATGACAGGGCGCGCGAGCAGTACTTC. Its translation: CASRDDRAREQYF.

V usage is TRBV28 and J usage is TRBJ1-4, with a possible D match to TRBD1 (6 bases). The CDR3 is 15 residues long. V was clipped by 6 bases and J by 7 bases, with 18 bases between them. Germline V lookup: CDR1 MDHEN, CDR2 SYDVKM. Here the CDR3 DNA reads TGTGCCAGCAGCTTGGGGACACCCTCGGGTGAAAAACTGTTTTTT. Its translation: CASSLGTPSGEKLFF.

This chain connects TRBV18 to TRBJ2-7; tentatively, D is TRBD1 (5 bases). V lost 1 base, J lost 2 bases, and 12 bases lay in between. The CDR3 covers 15 residues. Germline V gives CDR1 KGHSH, CDR2 LQKENI. The CDR3 is CASSPQGPGPYEQYF. Here the CDR3 DNA reads TGTGCCAGCTCACCACAGGGTCCAGGGCCCTACGAGCAGTACTTC.

The V call is TRBV27, the J call TRBJ1-4; 8 bases map to TRBD1. The CDR3 loop spans 17 amino acids. J was trimmed by 2 bases and V by 8 bases; bases with no gene match: 13. CDR1 and CDR2 (germline): MNHEY, SMNVEV (reference sequence). The CDR3 reads CASGGTGYFSTNEKLFF. The CDR3 nucleotides are TGTGCCAGCGGGGGGACAGGCTACTTTTCGACTAATGAAAAACTGTTTTTT.

V and J are TRBV6-4 and TRBJ1-2; perhaps TRBD1 as D (5 bases). The CDR3 spans 16 residues. Per germline, CDR1 MRHNA and CDR2 SNTAGT. V was clipped by 7 bases and J by 0 bases, with 18 bases between them. The CDR3 sequence: CASKTGTEKANYGYTF. Here the CDR3 DNA reads TGTGCCAGCAAGACCGGGACGGAGAAAGCTAACTATGGCTACACCTTC.

In this sample, this clone turned up a few times. V is TRBV6-1 and J is TRBJ1-2; D not resolved. Germline V gene lookup returns CDR1 MNHNS and CDR2 SASEGT. Trimming pared 7 bases from V and 2 bases from J, leaving 8 bases between. The CDR3 covers 12 residues. This chain's CDR3 is CASKGNNYGYTF. The CDR3 region has the DNA TGTGCCAGCAAAGGGAACAACTATGGCTACACCTTC.

The chain has TRBV2 and TRBJ2-5, with unresolved D. V was pared by 4 bases and J by 2 bases, with 17 bases between. This CDR3 has 16 residues. The germline V gene has CDR1 SNHLY and CDR2 FYNNEI. The CDR3 DNA follows: TGTGCCAGCAGTGGGGTTCAGAATGGCCCTCAAGAGACCCAGTACTTC. This gives the protein CASSGVQNGPQETQYF.

This chain uses TRBV6-5 with TRBJ2-7; D possibly corresponds to TRBD2 (5 bases). The V gene's germline CDR1 is MNHEY and CDR2 SVGAGI. This CDR3 has 16 amino acids. Trimming left V 0 bases short and J 1 base short, with 13 bases between. The DNA of the CDR3 is TGTGCCAGCAGTTACTCGGCTAGCCGACTATCCTACGAGCAGTACTTC. It specifies CASSYSASRLSYEQYF.

The CDR3 spells CASRPAGEGEEKLFF. In nucleotides, the CDR3 is TGTGCCAGCAGACCCGCAGGGGAGGGAGAGGAAAAACTGTTTTTT. The genes are TRBV6-5 and TRBJ1-4; D perhaps matches TRBD1 (6 bases). V lost 6 bases to trimming and J lost 8 bases, with 19 bases between them. Germline assignment: CDR1 MNHEY and CDR2 SVGAGI. CDR3 size: 15 residues.

This chain joins TRBV5-4 and TRBJ2-3; 11 bases map to TRBD2. After removal of 1 base from V and 5 bases from J, the junction contained 9 bases not matched to a gene. Germline V gene lookup returns CDR1 SGHNT and CDR2 YYREEE (reference sequence). The CDR3 has 17 amino acids. This CDR3 is CASSLRGSGRGGDTQYF. The CDR3 DNA sequence: TGTGCCAGCAGCTTGCGGGGTAGCGGGAGGGGTGGAGATACGCAGTATTTT.

The chain recombines TRBV5-1 with TRBJ2-5; 7 positions match TRBD1. The J call may be in error: the DNA end matches TRBJ2-7 better. This CDR3 spans 14 amino acids. Germline assignment: CDR1 SGHRS and CDR2 YFSETQ. The CDR3, as DNA: TGCGCCAGCAGCTTGGTCGACAGGGCCCGCGAGCAGTACTTC. Translation: CASSLVDRAREQYF.

J is TRBJ2-5 and V is TRBV7-9; 7 bases align to TRBD1. V was clipped by 4 bases and J by 1 base; unmatched bases: 9. This CDR3 comprises 16 residues. Per germline, CDR1 SEHNR and CDR2 FQNEAQ (reference sequence). CDR3 amino acids: CASSYGWDSRQETQYF. For the CDR3, the DNA is TGTGCCAGCAGCTACGGCTGGGACAGCCGCCAAGAGACCCAGTACTTC. Complete variable domain (other parts from reference TRBV7-9 and TRBJ2-5): DTGVSQNPRHKITKRGQNVTFRCDPISEHNRLYWYRQTLGQGPEFLTYFQNEAQLEKSRLLSDRFSAERPKGSFSTLEIQRTEQGDSAMYLCASSYGWDSRQETQYFGPGTRLLVL.

The V gene is TRBV27, the J gene TRBJ2-1, with a possible D match to TRBD1 (6 bases). The germline V gene has CDR1 MNHEY and CDR2 SMNVEV (reference sequence). V gave up 2 bases and J gave up 3 bases, with 8 bases separating them. CDR3 length: 14 residues. DNA for the CDR3: TGTGCCAGCAGTTTAAGGGGGTACTACAATGAGCAGTTCTTC. Translating it yields CASSLRGYYNEQFF.

The chain has TRBV10-3 and TRBJ2-2; 11 bases fit TRBD2. J lost 3 bases, V lost 4 bases, and 7 bases had no gene match. The CDR3 is made up of 17 amino acids. Germline CDR1 is ENHRY and CDR2 is SYGVKD. CDR3 sequence: CAISALLAGVDTGELFF. In DNA form, the CDR3 reads TGTGCCATCAGTGCCCTACTAGCGGGAGTTGACACCGGGGAGCTGTTTTTT.

The rearrangement links TRBV10-1 to TRBJ1-5, with D possibly TRBD1 on 5 matching bases. The CDR3 has 14 residues. The germline CDR1 and CDR2 sequences are WNHNN and SYGVQD (reference sequence). Trimming cost V 1 base and J 3 bases, with 7 bases left between them. The CDR3 region has the DNA TGCGCCAGCAGTGAGTGGGGGGTCAATCAGCCCCAGCATTTT. Its protein product is CASSEWGVNQPQHF.